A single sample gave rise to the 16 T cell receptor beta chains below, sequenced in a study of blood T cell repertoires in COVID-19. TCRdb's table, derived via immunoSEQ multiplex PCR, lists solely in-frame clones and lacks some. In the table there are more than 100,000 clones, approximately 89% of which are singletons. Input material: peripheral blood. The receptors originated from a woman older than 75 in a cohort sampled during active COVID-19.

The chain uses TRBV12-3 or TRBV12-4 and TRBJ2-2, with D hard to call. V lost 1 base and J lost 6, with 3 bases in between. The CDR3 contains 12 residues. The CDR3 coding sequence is TGTGCCAGCAGTTTAGGCGCCGGGGAGCTGTTTTTT. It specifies CASSLGAGELFF.

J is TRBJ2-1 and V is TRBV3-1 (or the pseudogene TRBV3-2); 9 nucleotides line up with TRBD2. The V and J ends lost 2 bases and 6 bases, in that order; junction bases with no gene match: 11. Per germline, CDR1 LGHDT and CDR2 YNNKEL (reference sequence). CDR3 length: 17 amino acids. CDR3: CASSQSQGSGRPNEQFF. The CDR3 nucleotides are TGTGCCAGCAGCCAATCACAGGGGAGCGGGAGGCCCAATGAGCAGTTCTTC.

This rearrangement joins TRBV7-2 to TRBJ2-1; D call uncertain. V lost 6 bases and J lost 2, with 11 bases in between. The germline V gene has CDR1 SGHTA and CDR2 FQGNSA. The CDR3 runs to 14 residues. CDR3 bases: TGTGCCAGCAGTTACTCCTCCACCTACAATGAGCAGTTCTTC. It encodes CASSYSSTYNEQFF.

For the CDR3, the DNA is TGTGCCAGCAGTACCGGGGTCAACACTGAAGCTTTCTTT. As protein: CASSTGVNTEAFF. The chain recombines TRBV6-5 with TRBJ1-1, with D unclear. The germline gives CDR1 MNHEY, CDR2 SVGAGI. This CDR3 spans 13 amino acids. The V and J ends lost 5 bases and 2 bases respectively, with 9 bases between them.

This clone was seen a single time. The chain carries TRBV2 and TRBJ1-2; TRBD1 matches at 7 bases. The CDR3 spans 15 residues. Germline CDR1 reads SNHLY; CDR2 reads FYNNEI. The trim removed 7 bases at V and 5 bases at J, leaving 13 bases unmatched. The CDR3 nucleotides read TGTGCCAGCACCACCGGGACAGTTACTTTTTATGGCTACACCTTC. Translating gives CASTTGTVTFYGYTF.

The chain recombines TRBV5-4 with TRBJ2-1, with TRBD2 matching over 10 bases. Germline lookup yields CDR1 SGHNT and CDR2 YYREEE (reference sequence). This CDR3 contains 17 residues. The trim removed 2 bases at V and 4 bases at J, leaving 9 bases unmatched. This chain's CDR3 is CASSLTSGASGYNEQFF. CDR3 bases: TGTGCCAGCAGCTTAACTAGCGGGGCCTCTGGGTACAATGAGCAGTTCTTC. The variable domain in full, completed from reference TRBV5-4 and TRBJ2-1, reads ETGVTQSPTHLIKTRGQQVTLRCSSQSGHNTVSWYQQALGQGPQFIFQYYREEENGRGNFPPRFSGLQFPNYSSELNVNALELDDSALYLCASSLTSGASGYNEQFFGPGTRLTVL.

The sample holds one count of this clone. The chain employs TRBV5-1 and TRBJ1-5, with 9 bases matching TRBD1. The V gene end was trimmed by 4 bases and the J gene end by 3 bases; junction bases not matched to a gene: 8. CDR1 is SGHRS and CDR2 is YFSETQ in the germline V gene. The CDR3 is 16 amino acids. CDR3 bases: TGCGCCAGCAGCCTCGATGGGACAGGGACCAATCAGCCCCAGCATTTT. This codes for CASSLDGTGTNQPQHF.

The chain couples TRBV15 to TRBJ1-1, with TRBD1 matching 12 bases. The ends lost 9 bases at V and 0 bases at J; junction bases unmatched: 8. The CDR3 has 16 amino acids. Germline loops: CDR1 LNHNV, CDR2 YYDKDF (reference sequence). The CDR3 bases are TGTGCCACTACCACGGGACAGGGGGCGGTGAACACTGAAGCTTTCTTT. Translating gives CATTTGQGAVNTEAFF.

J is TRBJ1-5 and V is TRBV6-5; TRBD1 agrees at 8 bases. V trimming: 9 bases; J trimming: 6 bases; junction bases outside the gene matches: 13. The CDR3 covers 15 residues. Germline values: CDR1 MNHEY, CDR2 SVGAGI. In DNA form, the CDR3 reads TGTGCCAGTAACCCCCCAGACAGGGGCCCTCAGCCCCAGCATTTT. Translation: CASNPPDRGPQPQHF.

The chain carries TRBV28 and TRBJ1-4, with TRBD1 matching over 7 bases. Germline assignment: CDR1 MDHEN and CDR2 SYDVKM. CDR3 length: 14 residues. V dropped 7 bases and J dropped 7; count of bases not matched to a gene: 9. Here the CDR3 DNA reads TGTGCCAGCATAGGGGGCGGTATTGGTGAAAAACTGTTTTTT. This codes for CASIGGGIGEKLFF.

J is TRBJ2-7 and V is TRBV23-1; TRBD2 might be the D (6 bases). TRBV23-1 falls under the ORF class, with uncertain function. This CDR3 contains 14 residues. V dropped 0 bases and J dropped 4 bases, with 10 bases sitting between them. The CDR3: CASSQSGSQYEQYF. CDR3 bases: TGCGCCAGCAGTCAATCCGGGAGTCAGTACGAGCAGTACTTC.

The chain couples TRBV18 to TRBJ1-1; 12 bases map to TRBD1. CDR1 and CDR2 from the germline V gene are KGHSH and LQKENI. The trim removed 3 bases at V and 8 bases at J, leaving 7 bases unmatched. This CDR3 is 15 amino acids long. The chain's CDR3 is CASSPPGQGAKEAFF. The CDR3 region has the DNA TGTGCCAGCTCACCCCCGGGACAGGGGGCAAAGGAAGCTTTCTTT.

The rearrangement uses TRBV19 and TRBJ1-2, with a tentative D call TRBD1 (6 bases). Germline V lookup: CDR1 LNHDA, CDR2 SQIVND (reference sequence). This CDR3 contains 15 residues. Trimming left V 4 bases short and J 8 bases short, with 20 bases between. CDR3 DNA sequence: TGTGCCAGTAGTACAGGGCGACAGGCCGACCCGGGCTACACCTTC. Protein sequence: CASSTGRQADPGYTF.

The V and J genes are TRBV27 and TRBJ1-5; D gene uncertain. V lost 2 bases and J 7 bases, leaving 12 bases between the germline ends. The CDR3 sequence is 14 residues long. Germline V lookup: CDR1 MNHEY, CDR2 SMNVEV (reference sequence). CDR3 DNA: TGTGCCAGCAGTTTAAACTCGGTGTGGCAGCCCCAGCATTTT. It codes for CASSLNSVWQPQHF.

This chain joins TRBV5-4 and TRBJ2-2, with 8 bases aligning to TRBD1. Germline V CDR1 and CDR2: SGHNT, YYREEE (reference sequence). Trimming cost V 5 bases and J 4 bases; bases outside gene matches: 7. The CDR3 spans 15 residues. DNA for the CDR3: TGTGCCAGCAGTTCTATAACAGGGGGCACCGGGGAGCTGTTTTTT. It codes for CASSSITGGTGELFF.

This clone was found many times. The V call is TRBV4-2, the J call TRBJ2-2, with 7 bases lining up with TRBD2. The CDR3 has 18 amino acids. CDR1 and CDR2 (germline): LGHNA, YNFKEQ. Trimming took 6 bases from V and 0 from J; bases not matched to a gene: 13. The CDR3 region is CASRPLMGRGSNTGELFF. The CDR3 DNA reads TGTGCCAGCAGACCCCTGATGGGGAGGGGATCGAACACCGGGGAGCTGTTTTTT.